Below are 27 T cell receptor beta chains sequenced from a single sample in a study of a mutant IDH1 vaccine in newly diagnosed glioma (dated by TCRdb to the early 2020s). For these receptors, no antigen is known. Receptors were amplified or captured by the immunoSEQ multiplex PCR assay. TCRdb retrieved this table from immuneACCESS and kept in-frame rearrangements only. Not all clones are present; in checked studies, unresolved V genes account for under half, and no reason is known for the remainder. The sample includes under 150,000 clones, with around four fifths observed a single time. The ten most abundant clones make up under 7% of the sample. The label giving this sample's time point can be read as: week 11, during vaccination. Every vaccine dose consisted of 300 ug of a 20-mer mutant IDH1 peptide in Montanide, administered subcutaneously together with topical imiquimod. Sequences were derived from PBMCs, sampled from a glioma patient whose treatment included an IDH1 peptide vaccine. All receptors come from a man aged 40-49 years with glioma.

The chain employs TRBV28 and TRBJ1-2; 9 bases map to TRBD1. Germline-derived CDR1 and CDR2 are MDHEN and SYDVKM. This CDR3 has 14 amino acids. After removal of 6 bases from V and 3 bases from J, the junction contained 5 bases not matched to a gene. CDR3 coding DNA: TGTGCCAGCAGGACAGGGGGTGGGTACTATGGCTACACCTTC. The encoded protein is CASRTGGGYYGYTF.

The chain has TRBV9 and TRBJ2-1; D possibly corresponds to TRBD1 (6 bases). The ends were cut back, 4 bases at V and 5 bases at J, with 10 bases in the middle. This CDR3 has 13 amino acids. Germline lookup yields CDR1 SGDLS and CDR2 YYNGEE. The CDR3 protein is CASSPRQDNEQFF. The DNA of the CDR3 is TGTGCCAGCAGCCCTCGACAGGACAATGAGCAGTTCTTC.

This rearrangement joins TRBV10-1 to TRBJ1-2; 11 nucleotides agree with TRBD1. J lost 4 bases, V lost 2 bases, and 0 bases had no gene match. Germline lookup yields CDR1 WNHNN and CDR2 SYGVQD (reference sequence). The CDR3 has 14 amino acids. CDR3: CASSEGTGGYGYTF. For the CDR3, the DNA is TGCGCCAGCAGTGAGGGGACAGGGGGCTATGGCTACACCTTC.

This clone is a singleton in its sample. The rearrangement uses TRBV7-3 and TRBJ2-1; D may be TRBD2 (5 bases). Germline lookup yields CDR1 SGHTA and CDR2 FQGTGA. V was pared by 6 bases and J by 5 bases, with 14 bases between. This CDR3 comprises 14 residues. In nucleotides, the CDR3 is TGTGCCAGCAGTTCCGGACTGGAAAACAATGAGCAGTTCTTC. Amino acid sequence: CASSSGLENNEQFF.

The CDR3 region has the DNA TGTGCCAGCAGGGGAGCGGGAGGGCCGGTCGGGGAGCTGTTTTTT. As protein: CASRGAGGPVGELFF. This chain connects TRBV5-6 to TRBJ2-2, with 10 positions matching TRBD2. V was clipped by 5 bases and J by 7 bases; unmatched bases: 8. The length of the CDR3 is 15 residues. CDR1 SGHDT and CDR2 YYEEEE come from the germline V gene.

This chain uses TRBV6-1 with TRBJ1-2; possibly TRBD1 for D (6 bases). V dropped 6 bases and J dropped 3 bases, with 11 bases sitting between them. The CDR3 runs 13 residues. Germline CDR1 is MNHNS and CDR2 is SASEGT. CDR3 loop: CASSADSHYGYTF. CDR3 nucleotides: TGTGCCAGCAGCGCGGACAGCCACTATGGCTACACCTTC.

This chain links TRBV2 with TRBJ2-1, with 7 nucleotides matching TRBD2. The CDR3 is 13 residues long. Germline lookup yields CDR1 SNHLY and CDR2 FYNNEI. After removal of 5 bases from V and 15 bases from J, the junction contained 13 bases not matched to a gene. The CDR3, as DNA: TGTGCCAGCAGTACTTTGCGGGAGTACACCCTGTTCTTC. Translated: CASSTLREYTLFF.

CDR3 nucleotides: TGCAGCGTTGAAGCCGGGACAGGGCTCTCCTACGAGCAGTACTTC. Translated, it gives CSVEAGTGLSYEQYF. The rearrangement uses TRBV29-1 and TRBJ2-7; 9 bases align to TRBD1. Germline V gene lookup returns CDR1 SQVTM and CDR2 ANQGSEA. The V segment lost 1 base and the J segment 0 bases; nucleotides outside the gene matches: 4. This CDR3 is built from 15 residues.

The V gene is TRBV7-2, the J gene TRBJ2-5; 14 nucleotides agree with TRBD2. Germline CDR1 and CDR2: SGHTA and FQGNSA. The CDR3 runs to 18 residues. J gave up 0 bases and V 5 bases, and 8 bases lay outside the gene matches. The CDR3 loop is CASSPGTSGGAYQETQYF. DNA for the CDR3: TGTGCCAGCAGCCCCGGGACTAGCGGGGGCGCGTACCAAGAGACCCAGTACTTC.

The CDR3 spells CASSPRRGNTIYF. The CDR3, as DNA: TGTGCCAGCAGCCCCCGACGGGGAAACACCATATATTTT. V and J are TRBV7-2 and TRBJ1-3; D is ambiguous. In germline, CDR1 is SGHTA, CDR2 FQGNSA. Between the trimmed V and J ends, which lost 5 bases and 4 bases, there was a span of 9 bases. The CDR3 spans 13 residues.

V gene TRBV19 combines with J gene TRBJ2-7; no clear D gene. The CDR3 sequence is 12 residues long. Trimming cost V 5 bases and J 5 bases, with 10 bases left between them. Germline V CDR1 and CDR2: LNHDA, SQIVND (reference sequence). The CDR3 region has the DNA TGTGCCAGTAGTCCCTCGAGTGACGAGCAGTACTTC. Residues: CASSPSSDEQYF.

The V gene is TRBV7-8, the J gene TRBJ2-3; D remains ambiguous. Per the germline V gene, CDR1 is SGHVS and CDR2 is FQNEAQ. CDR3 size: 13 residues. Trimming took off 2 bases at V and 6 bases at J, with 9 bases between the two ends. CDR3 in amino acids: CASSLSWLDTQYF. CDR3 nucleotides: TGTGCCAGCAGCTTATCTTGGTTGGATACGCAGTATTTT.

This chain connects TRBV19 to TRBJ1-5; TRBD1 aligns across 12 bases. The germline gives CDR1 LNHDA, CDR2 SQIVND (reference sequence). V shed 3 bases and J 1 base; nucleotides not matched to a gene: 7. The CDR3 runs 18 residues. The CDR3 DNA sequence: TGTGCCAGTAGTATTGAGGGACAGGGGGCGAGGAGCAATCAGCCCCAGCATTTT. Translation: CASSIEGQGARSNQPQHF.

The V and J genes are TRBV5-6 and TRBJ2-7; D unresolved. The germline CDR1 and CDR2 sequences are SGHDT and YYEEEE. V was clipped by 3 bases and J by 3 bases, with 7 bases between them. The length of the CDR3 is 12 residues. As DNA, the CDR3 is TGTGCCAGCAGCTCGACGGTCTACGAGCAGTACTTC. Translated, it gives CASSSTVYEQYF.

The CDR3 region has the DNA TGTGCCAGCAGTGCCCCGGAGGACCTCTACGAGCAGTACTTC. Its protein is CASSAPEDLYEQYF. V and J are TRBV6-6 and TRBJ2-7; D perhaps matches TRBD2 (5 bases). Germline CDR1 reads MNHNY; CDR2 reads SVGAGI (reference sequence). V gave up 5 bases and J gave up 3 bases, with 14 bases separating them. This CDR3 is 14 amino acids long.

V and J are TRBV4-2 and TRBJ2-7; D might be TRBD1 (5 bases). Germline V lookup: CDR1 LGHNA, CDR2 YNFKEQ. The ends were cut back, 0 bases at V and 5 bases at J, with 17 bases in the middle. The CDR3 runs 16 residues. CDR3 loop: CASSQDVFLGRDEQYF. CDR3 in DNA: TGTGCCAGCAGCCAAGATGTCTTTCTGGGCAGGGACGAGCAGTACTTC.

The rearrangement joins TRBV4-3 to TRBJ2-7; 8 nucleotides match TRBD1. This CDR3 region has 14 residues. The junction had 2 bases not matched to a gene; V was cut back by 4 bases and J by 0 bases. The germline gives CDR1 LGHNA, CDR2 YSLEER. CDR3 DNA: TGCGCCAGCAGCCCAGGACAGGGCTCCTACGAGCAGTACTTC. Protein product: CASSPGQGSYEQYF.

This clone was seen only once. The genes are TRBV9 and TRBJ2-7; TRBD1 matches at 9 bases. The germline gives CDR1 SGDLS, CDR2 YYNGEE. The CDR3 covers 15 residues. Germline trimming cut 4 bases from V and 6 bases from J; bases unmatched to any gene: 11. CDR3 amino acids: CASSMDPGQGREQYF. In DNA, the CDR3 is TGTGCCAGCAGCATGGACCCGGGACAGGGACGCGAGCAGTACTTC. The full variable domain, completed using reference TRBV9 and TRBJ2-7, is DSGVTQTPKHLITATGQRVTLRCSPRSGDLSVYWYQQSLDQGLQFLIQYYNGEERAKGNILERFSAQQFPDLHSELNLSSLELGDSALYFCASSMDPGQGREQYFGPGTRLTVT.

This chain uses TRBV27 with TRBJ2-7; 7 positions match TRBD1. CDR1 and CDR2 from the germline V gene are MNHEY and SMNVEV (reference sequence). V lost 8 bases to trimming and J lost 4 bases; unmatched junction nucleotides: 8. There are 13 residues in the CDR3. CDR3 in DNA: TGTGCCAGCCAGACAGGGTTTGGTTACGAGCAGTACTTC. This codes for CASQTGFGYEQYF.

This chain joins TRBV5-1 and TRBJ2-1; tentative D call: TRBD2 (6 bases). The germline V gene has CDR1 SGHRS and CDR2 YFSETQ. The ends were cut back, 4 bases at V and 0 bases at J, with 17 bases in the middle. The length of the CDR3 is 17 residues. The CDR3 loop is CASSRRLGRDSYNEQFF. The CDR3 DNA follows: TGCGCCAGCAGCCGCCGACTGGGGCGGGACTCCTACAATGAGCAGTTCTTC.

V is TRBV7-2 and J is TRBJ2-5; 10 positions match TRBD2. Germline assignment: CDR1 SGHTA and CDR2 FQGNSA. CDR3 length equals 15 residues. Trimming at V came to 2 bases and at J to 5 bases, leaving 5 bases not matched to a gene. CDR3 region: CASSLQRGGRETQYF. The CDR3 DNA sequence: TGTGCCAGCAGCTTACAGCGGGGGGGCCGGGAGACCCAGTACTTC. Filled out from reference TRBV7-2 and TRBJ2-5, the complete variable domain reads GAGVSQSPSNKVTEKGKDVELRCDPISGHTALYWYRQSLGQGLEFLIYFQGNSAPDKSGLPSDRFSAERTGGSVSTLTIQRTQQEDSAVYLCASSLQRGGRETQYFGPGTRLLVL.

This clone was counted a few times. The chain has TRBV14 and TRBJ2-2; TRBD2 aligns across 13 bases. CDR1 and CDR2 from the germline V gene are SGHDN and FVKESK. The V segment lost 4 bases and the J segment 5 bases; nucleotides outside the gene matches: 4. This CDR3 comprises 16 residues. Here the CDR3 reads CASSRRLAGGTGELFF. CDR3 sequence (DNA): TGTGCCAGCAGCCGCCGACTAGCGGGGGGAACCGGGGAGCTGTTTTTT.

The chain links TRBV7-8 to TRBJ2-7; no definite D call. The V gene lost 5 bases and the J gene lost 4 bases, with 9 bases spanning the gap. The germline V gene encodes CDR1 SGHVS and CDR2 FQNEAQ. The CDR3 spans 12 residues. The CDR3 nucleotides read TGTGCCAGCAGCGCGGAAAATTACGAGCAGTACTTC. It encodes CASSAENYEQYF.

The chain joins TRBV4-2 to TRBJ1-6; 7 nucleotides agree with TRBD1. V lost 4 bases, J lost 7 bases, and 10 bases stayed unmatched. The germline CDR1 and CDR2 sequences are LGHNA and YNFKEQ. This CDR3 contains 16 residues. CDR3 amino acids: CASSPTGDKGNSPLHF. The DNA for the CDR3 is TGTGCCAGCAGCCCTACAGGGGATAAGGGGAATTCACCCCTCCACTTT.

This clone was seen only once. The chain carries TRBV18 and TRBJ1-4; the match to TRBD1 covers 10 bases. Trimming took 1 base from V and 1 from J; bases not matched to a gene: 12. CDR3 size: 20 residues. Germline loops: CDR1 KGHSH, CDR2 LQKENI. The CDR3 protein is CASSPRSVDRGLGTNEKLFF. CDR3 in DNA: TGTGCCAGCTCACCACGATCAGTCGACAGGGGGCTTGGAACTAATGAAAAACTGTTTTTT. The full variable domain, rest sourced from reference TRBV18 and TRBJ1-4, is NAGVMQNPRHLVRRRGQEARLRCSPMKGHSHVYWYRQLPEEGLKFMVYLQKENIIDESGMPKERFSAEFPKEGPSILRIQQVVRGDSAAYFCASSPRSVDRGLGTNEKLFFGSGTQLSVL.

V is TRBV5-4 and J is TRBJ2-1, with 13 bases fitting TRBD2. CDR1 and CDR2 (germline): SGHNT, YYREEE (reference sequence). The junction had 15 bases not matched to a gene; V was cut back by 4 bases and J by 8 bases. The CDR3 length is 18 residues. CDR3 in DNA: TGTGCCAGCAGCGTCCTGTTACTAGCGGGAGGGCCAAGTGATGAGCAGTTCTTC. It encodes CASSVLLLAGGPSDEQFF.

The CDR3, as DNA: TGTGCCAGTTGGAGGGGGCCTCCCAATGAGCAGTTCTTC. Residues: CASWRGPPNEQFF. V is TRBV9 and J is TRBJ2-1, with D possibly matching TRBD1 (7 bases). There are 13 residues in the CDR3. V was cut by 8 bases and J by 6 bases, with 15 bases left in between. Germline-derived CDR1 and CDR2 are SGDLS and YYNGEE.